The 14 T cell receptor beta chains below come from one sample, sequenced in a study of blood T cells in healthy people across ages. Then a second PCR, running about 6 to 12 cycles, was carried out with a sample-barcoded 5' primer and a J-beta primer mix. TCRdb re-derived calls from the 5' RACE reads in MiXCR, one entry per CDR3 protein. This repertoire shows some 860,000 distinct CDR3 sequences, roughly three fifths found once; its top ten account for 20% to 30%. What was sequenced was blood. The receptor set was obtained from a man aged 35 to 55 in good health.

A single count supports this clonotype. The J gene is TRBJ2-7, the V gene TRBV5-5; 7 positions match TRBD1. CDR1 and CDR2 from the germline V gene are SGHKS and YYEKEE (reference sequence). The J segment lost 12 bases and the V segment lost 2 bases, leaving 8 bases of the junction unmatched. The CDR3 runs 12 residues. For the CDR3, the DNA is TGTGCCAGCAGCTTCCTAGGGACAGTGGGGTACTTC. It translates to CASSFLGTVGYF.

This chain connects TRBV4-2 to TRBJ1-4; D not resolved. Germline assignment: CDR1 LGHNA and CDR2 YNFKEQ. Trimming removed 0 bases from V and 8 bases from J, with 19 bases in between. CDR3 length equals 17 residues. Written as DNA, the CDR3 is TGTGCCAGCAGCCAAGATCCGATTAAGGATGTAGTCGAAAAACTGTTTTTT. This translates into CASSQDPIKDVVEKLFF.

This rearrangement joins TRBV10-3 to TRBJ2-5; 9 bases match TRBD1. V was clipped by 10 bases and J by 5 bases; unmatched bases: 11. Germline assignment: CDR1 ENHRY and CDR2 SYGVKD. The CDR3 loop spans 14 amino acids. The CDR3: CATQRGQGQETQYF. The CDR3 nucleotides are TGTGCCACCCAGAGGGGACAGGGCCAGGAGACCCAGTACTTC.

This clonotype occurred many times. The rearrangement links TRBV25-1 to TRBJ1-2; perhaps TRBD1 as D (6 bases). Trimming left V 3 bases short and J 3 bases short, with 14 bases between. Germline lookup yields CDR1 MGHDK and CDR2 SYGVNS. CDR3 length equals 15 residues. This CDR3 is CASSDFGGGYYGYTF. The CDR3 region has the DNA TGTGCCAGCAGTGATTTCGGAGGGGGATACTATGGCTACACCTTC.

V usage is TRBV7-6 and J usage is TRBJ2-1; D may be TRBD1 or TRBD2 (7 bases each). Germline values: CDR1 SGHVS, CDR2 FNYEAQ. Trimming stripped 2 bases from V and 7 bases from J, with 21 bases between. The length of the CDR3 is 17 residues. CDR3 sequence (DNA): TGTGCCAGCAGCTTAATCGGTACGGCAGGGGGAGGGAATGAGCAGTTCTTC. Translation: CASSLIGTAGGGNEQFF.

This clonotype was seen a single time. V gene TRBV5-1 combines with J gene TRBJ2-3, with 8 bases lining up with TRBD1. Per germline, CDR1 SGHRS and CDR2 YFSETQ. With V trimmed by 5 bases and J by 4 bases, 6 bases remained unmatched. The CDR3 runs 14 residues. CDR3 loop: CASRRTGRPDTQYF. The CDR3 coding sequence is TGCGCCAGCAGGAGGACAGGGCGCCCAGATACGCAGTATTTT.

The J gene is TRBJ1-5, the V gene TRBV20-1; D is unclear. This CDR3 has 14 residues. Trimming shortened V by 5 bases and J by 0 bases, and 11 bases separated the two germline ends. The germline V gene encodes CDR1 DFQATT and CDR2 SNEGSKA (reference sequence). The CDR3 nucleotides are TGCAGTGCTCCGCGAGGAAATAGCAATCAGCCCCAGCATTTT. This sequence encodes CSAPRGNSNQPQHF.

CDR3 sequence reads: CAWSVRRSNYGYTF. In DNA, the CDR3 is TGTGCCTGGAGTGTACGAAGATCCAACTATGGCTACACCTTC. The gene calls are TRBV30 and TRBJ1-2; D is uncertain. With 0 bases removed from V and 2 bases from J, the gap between germline ends came to 10 bases. Germline lookup yields CDR1 GTSNPN and CDR2 SVGIG (reference sequence). This CDR3 has 14 amino acids.

The CDR3 DNA is TGTGCCAGCAGCCGGGACCCTAGCGGGGGGGCTCTGGAGACCCAGTACTTC. It specifies CASSRDPSGGALETQYF. The rearrangement links TRBV3-1 to TRBJ2-4; 12 bases line up with TRBD2. TRBJ2-5 explains the end of the DNA better; the J call may be wrong. This CDR3 has 17 amino acids. Looked up from germline, CDR1 is LGHDT and CDR2 is YNNKEL (reference sequence).

The V call is TRBV2, the J call TRBJ2-3, with D possibly TRBD1 on 6 matching bases. CDR1 is SNHLY and CDR2 is FYNNEI in the germline V gene. The CDR3 is 14 amino acids. Trimming took 2 bases from V and 2 from J, leaving 8 bases between them. CDR3 sequence: CASSERQVTDTQYF. The CDR3 DNA reads TGTGCCAGCAGTGAAAGACAGGTCACAGATACGCAGTATTTT.

This chain uses TRBV7-9 with TRBJ2-3, with 7 bases identical to TRBD1. Unmatched junction bases numbered 19, after V lost 5 bases and J lost 8 bases. CDR3 length: 17 residues. The germline CDR1 and CDR2 sequences are SEHNR and FQNEAQ (reference sequence). CDR3 residues: CASSVIASGQAVSTQYF. The CDR3 nucleotides read TGTGCCAGCAGCGTAATCGCGTCAGGACAGGCTGTGTCTACGCAGTATTTT. The full variable domain, with the rest looked up from reference TRBV7-9 and TRBJ2-3, is DTGVSQNPRHKITKRGQNVTFRCDPISEHNRLYWYRQTLGQGPEFLTYFQNEAQLEKSRLLSDRFSAERPKGSFSTLEIQRTEQGDSAMYLCASSVIASGQAVSTQYFGPGTRLTVL.

This clonotype was picked up a small number of times. The chain recombines TRBV28 with TRBJ2-1; 10 nucleotides line up with TRBD2. Trimming cost V 2 bases and J 7 bases; bases outside gene matches: 5. Germline V gives CDR1 MDHEN, CDR2 SYDVKM. This CDR3 has 15 amino acids. CDR3 coding DNA: TGTGCCAGCAGTTTAACTAGCGGGGCAGGGAATGAGCAGTTCTTC. This codes for CASSLTSGAGNEQFF.

The rearrangement links TRBV3-1 to TRBJ2-5, with D unresolved. From germline, CDR1 is LGHDT and CDR2 YNNKEL (reference sequence). V was shortened by 4 bases and J by 5 bases, with 17 bases between the two germline ends. The CDR3 has 15 residues. CDR3 coding DNA: TGTGCCAGCAGCCCCCCCATAGCCGGGTATGAGACCCAGTACTTC. Translated: CASSPPIAGYETQYF.

The rearrangement joins TRBV7-3 to TRBJ1-1, with TRBD1 as a possible D gene (5 bases). Germline-derived CDR1 and CDR2 are SGHTA and FQGTGA. The CDR3 spans 14 residues. The germline V and J ends were trimmed by 5 bases and 4 bases, with 14 bases remaining between them. The CDR3 DNA is TGTGCCAGCAGCGGGCAGGGCCCGGGCACTGAAGCTTTCTTT. Its protein is CASSGQGPGTEAFF.